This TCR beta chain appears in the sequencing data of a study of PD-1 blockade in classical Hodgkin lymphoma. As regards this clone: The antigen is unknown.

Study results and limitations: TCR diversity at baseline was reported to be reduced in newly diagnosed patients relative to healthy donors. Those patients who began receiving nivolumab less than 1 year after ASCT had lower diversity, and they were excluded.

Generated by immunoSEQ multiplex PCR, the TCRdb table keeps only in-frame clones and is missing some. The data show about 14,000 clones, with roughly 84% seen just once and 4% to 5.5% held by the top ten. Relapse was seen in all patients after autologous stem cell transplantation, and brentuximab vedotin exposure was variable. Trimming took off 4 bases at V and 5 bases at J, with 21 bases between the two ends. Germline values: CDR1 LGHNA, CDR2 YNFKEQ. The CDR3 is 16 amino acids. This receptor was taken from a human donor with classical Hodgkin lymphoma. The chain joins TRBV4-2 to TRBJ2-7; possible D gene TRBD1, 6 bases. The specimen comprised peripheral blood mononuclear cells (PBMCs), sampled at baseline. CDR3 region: CASSLNPGQHNDEQYF. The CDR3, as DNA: TGTGCCAGCAGCCTCAACCCCGGACAGCATAACGACGAGCAGTACTTC.